The source of this TCR beta chain is a study of patients and donors after allogeneic stem cell transplantation. CDR1 LGHNA and CDR2 YNFKEQ come from the germline V gene. Trimming took 2 bases from V and 2 from J, leaving 18 bases between them. The CDR3 totals 17 residues. Using its own MiXCR run on the RT-PCR reads, TCRdb lists one record per CDR3 protein. The table lists approximately 430,000 distinct CDR3 sequences, around 16% of them singletons. In this sample, this clonotype turned up a few times. The chain joins TRBV4-2 to TRBJ1-2; D may be TRBD1 (6 bases). The TCR sequence derives from a human donor who was either an allogeneic HSCT recipient or a stem cell or donor lymphocyte infusion donor (not recorded which). It is not recorded whose cells these are; they may come from a transplant donor. The sample was blood, either unsorted or a sorted T cell fraction (not recorded which). In nucleotides, the CDR3 is TGTGCCAGCAGCCAAACCGGGTCAGGGGTAGACAACTATGGCTACACCTTC. Translation gives CASSQTGSGVDNYGYTF.